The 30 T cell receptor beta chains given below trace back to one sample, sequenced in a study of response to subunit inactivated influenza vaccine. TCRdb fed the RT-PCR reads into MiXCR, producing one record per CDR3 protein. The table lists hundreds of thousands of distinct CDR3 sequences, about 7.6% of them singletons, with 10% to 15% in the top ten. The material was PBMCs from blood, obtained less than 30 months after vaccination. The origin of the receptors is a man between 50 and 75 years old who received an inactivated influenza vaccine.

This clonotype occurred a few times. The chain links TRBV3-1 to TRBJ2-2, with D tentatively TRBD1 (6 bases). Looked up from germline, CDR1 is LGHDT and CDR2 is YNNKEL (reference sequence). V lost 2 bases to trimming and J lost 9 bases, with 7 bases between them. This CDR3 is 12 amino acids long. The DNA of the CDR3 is TGTGCCAGCAGCCAAACAGGGCGGGAGCTGTTTTTT. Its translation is CASSQTGRELFF.

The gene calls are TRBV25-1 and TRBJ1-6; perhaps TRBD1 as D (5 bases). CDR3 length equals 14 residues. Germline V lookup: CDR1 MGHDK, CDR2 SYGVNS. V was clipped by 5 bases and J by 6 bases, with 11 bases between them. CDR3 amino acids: CASSLTGTNSPLHF. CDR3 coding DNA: TGTGCCAGCAGTTTGACGGGGACTAATTCACCCCTCCACTTT.

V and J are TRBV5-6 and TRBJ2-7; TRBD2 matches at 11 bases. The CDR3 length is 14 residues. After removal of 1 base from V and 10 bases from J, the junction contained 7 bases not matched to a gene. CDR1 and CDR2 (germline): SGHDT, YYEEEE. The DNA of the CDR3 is TGTGCCAGCAGCTTGTCTAGCGGGAGGACCCCACAGTACTTC. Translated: CASSLSSGRTPQYF.

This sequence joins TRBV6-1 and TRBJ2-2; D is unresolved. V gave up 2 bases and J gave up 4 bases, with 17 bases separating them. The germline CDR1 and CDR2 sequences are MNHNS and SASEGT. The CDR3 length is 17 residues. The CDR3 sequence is CASSEIPTTWPTGELFF. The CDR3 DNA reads TGTGCCAGCAGTGAAATCCCGACAACCTGGCCCACCGGGGAGCTGTTTTTT.

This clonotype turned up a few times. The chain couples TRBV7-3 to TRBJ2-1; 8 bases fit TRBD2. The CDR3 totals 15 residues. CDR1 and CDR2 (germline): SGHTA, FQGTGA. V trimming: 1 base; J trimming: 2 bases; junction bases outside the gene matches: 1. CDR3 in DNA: TGTGCCAGCAGCTTAAAAGCGGGAGCCTACAATGAGCAGTTCTTC. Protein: CASSLKAGAYNEQFF. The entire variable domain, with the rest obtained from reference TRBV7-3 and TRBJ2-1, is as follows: GAGVSQTPSNKVTEKGKYVELRCDPISGHTALYWYRQSLGQGPEFLIYFQGTGAADDSGLPNDRFFAVRPEGSVSTLKIQRTERGDSAVYLCASSLKAGAYNEQFFGPGTRLTVL.

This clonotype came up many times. The CDR3 here is CASRGQGNNQPQHF. DNA of the CDR3: TGTGCCAGCAGGGGACAGGGAAACAATCAGCCCCAGCATTTT. The chain is built from TRBV6-1 and TRBJ1-5; TRBD1 matches at 9 bases. V trimming: 6 bases; J trimming: 3 bases; junction bases outside the gene matches: 3. This CDR3 is 14 amino acids long. Germline lookup yields CDR1 MNHNS and CDR2 SASEGT.

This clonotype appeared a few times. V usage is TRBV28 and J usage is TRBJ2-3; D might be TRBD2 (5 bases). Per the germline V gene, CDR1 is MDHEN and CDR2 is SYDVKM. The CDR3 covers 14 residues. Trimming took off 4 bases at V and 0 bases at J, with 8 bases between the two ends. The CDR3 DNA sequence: TGTGCCAGCAGTTCCTGGACTAGCACAGATACGCAGTATTTT. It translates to CASSSWTSTDTQYF.

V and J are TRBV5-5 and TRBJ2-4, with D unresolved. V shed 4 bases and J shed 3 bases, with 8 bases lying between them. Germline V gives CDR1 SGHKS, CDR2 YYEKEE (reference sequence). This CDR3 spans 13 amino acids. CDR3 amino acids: CASSALFKNIQYF. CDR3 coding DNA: TGTGCCAGCAGCGCATTATTCAAAAACATTCAGTACTTC.

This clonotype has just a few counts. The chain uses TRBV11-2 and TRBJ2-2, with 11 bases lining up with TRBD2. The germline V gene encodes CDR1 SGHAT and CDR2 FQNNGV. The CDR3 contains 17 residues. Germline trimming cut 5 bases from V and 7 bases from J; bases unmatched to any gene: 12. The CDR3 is CASSTRLAGPWSGELFF. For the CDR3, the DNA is TGTGCCAGCAGCACCCGACTAGCGGGGCCCTGGAGCGGGGAGCTGTTTTTT.

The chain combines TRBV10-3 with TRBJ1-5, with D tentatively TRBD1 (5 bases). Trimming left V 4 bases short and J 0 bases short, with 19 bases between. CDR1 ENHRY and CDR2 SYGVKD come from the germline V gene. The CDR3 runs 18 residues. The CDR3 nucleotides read TGTGCCATCAGTGCCTCGTGGGGGACGGGAAATAGCAATCAGCCCCAGCATTTT. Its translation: CAISASWGTGNSNQPQHF.

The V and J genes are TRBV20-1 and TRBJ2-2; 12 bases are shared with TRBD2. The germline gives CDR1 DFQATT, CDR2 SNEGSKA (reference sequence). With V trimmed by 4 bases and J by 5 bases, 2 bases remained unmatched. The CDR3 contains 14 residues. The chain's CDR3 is CSAKTSGGTGELFF. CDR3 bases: TGCAGTGCTAAGACTAGCGGGGGAACCGGGGAGCTGTTTTTT.

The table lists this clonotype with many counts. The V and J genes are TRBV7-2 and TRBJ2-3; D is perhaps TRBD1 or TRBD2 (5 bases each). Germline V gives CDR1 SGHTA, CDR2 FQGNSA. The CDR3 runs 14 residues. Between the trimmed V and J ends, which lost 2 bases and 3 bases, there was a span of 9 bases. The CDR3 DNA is TGTGCCAGCAGCTTAAGAGGGGAAACAGATACGCAGTATTTT. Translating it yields CASSLRGETDTQYF.

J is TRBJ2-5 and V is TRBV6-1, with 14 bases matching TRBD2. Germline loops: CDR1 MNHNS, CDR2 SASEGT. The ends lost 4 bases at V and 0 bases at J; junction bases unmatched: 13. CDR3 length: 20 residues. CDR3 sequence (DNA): TGTGCCAGCAGTGCGCCGACGGGGACTAGCGGGAGTCGAAACCAAGAGACCCAGTACTTC. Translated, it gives CASSAPTGTSGSRNQETQYF.

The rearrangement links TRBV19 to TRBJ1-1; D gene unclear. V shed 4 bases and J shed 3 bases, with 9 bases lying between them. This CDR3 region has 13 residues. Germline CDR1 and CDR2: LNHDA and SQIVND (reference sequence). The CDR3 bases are TGTGCCAGTAGTAAGGTCATTGACACTGAAGCTTTCTTT. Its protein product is CASSKVIDTEAFF.

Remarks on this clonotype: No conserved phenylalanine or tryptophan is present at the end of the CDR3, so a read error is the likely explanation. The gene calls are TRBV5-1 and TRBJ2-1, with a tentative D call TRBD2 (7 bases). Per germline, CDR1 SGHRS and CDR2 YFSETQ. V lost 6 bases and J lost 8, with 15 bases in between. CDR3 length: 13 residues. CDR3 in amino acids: CASTLGGADEQFS. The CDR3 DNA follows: TGCGCCAGCACCCTGGGGGGGGCGGATGAGCAGTTCTCC.

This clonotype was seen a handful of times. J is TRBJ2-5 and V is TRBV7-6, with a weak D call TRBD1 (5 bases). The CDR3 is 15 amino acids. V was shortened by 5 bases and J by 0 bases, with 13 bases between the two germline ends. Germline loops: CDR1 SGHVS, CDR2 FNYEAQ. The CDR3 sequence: CASSLTDWYQETQYF. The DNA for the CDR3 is TGTGCCAGCAGCCTGACAGATTGGTACCAAGAGACCCAGTACTTC.

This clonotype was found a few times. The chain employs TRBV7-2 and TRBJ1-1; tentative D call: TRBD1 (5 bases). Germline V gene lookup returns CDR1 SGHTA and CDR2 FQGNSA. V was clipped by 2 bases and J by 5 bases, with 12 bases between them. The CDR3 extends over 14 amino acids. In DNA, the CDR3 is TGTGCCAGCAGCTTAAAGGGGATGAGTACTGAAGCTTTCTTT. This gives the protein CASSLKGMSTEAFF.

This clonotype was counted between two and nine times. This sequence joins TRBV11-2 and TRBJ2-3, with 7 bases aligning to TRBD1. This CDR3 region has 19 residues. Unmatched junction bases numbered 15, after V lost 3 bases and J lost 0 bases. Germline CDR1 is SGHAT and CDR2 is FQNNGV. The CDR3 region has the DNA TGTGCCAGCAGCTTTATACGGAGGACAGGCCGAGCTAGCACAGATACGCAGTATTTT. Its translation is CASSFIRRTGRASTDTQYF. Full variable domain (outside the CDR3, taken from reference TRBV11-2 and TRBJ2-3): EAGVAQSPRYKIIEKRQSVAFWCNPISGHATLYWYQQILGQGPKLLIQFQNNGVVDDSQLPKDRFSAERLKGVDSTLKIQPAKLEDSAVYLCASSFIRRTGRASTDTQYFGPGTRLTVL.

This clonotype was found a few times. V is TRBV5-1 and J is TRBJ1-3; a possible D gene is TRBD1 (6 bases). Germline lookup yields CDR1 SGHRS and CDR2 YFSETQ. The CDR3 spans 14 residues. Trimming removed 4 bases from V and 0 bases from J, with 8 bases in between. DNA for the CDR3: TGCGCCAGCAGCCGGGACATCTCTGGAAACACCATATATTTT. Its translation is CASSRDISGNTIYF.

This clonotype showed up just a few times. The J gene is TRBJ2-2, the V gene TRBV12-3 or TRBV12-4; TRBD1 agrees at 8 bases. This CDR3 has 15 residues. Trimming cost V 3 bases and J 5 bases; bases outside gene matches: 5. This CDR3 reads CASSFPQGVTGELFF. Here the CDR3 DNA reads TGTGCCAGCAGTTTCCCACAGGGGGTGACCGGGGAGCTGTTTTTT.

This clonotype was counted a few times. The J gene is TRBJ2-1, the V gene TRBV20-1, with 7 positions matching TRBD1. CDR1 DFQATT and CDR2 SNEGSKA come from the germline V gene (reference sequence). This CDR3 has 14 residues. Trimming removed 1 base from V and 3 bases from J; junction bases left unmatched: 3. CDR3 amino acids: CSARVGTDYNEQFF. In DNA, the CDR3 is TGCAGTGCTAGAGTGGGGACAGACTACAATGAGCAGTTCTTC.

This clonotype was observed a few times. The CDR3 region has the DNA TGTGCCAGTCCGGGGACGGGGAACACTGAAGCTTTCTTT. It translates to CASPGTGNTEAFF. This sequence joins TRBV12-3 or TRBV12-4 and TRBJ1-1, with a possible D match to TRBD1 (5 bases). This CDR3 region has 13 residues. Trimming removed 9 bases from V and 1 base from J, with 12 bases in between.

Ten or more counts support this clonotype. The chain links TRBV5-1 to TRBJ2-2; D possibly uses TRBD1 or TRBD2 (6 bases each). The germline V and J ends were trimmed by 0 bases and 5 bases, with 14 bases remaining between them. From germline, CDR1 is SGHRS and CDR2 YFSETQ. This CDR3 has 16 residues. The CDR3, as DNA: TGCGCCAGCAGCTTGGTTGCTACAGGGAGGACCGGGGAGCTGTTTTTT. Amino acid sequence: CASSLVATGRTGELFF.

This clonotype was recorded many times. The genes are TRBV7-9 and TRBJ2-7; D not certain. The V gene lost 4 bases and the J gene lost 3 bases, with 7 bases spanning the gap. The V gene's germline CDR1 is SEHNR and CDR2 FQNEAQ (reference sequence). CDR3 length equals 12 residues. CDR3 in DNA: TGTGCCAGCAGCTCGACGGACTACGAGCAGTACTTC. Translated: CASSSTDYEQYF.

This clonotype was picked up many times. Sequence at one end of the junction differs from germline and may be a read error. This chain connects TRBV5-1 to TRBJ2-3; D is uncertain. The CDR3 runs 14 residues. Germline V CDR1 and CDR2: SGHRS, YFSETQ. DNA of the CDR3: TGTGCCAGCAGCCCCGACCTGTCCACAGATACGCAGTATTTT. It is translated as CASSPDLSTDTQYF.

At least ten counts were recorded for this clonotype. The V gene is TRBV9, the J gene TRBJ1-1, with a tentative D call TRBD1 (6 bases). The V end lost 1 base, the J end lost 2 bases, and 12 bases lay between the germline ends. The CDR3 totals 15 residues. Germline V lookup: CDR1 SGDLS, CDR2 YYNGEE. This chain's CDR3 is CASSVSGGPNTEAFF. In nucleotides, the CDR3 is TGTGCCAGCAGCGTAAGCGGGGGGCCCAACACTGAAGCTTTCTTT.

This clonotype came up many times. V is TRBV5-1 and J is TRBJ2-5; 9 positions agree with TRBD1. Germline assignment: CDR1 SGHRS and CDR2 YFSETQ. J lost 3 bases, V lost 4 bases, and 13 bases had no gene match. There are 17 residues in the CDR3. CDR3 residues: CASSPGKTGGGEETQYF. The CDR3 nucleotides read TGCGCCAGCAGCCCGGGAAAGACAGGGGGAGGCGAAGAGACCCAGTACTTC.

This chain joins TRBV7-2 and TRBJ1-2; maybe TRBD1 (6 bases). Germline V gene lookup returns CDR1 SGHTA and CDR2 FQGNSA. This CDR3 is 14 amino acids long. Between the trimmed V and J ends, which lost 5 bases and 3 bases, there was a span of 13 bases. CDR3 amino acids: CASSTGFGDYGYTF. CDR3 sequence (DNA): TGTGCCAGCAGCACAGGGTTTGGAGACTATGGCTACACCTTC.

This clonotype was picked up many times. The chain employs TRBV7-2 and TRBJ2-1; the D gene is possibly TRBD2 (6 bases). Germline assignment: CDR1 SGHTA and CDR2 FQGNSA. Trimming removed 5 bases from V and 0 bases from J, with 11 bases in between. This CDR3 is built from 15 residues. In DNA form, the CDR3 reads TGTGCCAGCAGCGTTAGCGGAAACTCCTACAATGAGCAGTTCTTC. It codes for CASSVSGNSYNEQFF.

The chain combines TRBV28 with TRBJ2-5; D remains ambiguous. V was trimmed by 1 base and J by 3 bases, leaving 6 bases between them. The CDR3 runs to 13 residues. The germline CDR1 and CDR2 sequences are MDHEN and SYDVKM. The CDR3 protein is CASSLFGKETQYF. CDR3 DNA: TGTGCCAGCAGTTTATTTGGGAAAGAGACCCAGTACTTC.